The 30 T cell receptor beta chains presented below share a single source sample, sequenced in a study of blood T cell repertoires in COVID-19. The method was immunoSEQ multiplex PCR; TCRdb's version includes in-frame clones alone and lacks a portion of them. The repertoire holds about 310,000 clones, with more than 75% as singletons. Material for sequencing was peripheral blood. Source of these receptors: a man in his 70s with acute or convalescent COVID-19.

Note on this clone: Relative to the germline gene, one junction end is altered; a read error may explain this. The rearrangement uses TRBV28 and TRBJ2-3, with D perhaps TRBD2 (7 bases). Germline V gene data show CDR1 as MDHEN and CDR2 as SYDVKM. There are 16 residues in the CDR3. CDR3: CASSLFRGGGTYTQYF. The CDR3 nucleotides read TGTGCCAGCAGTTTATTTCGCGGGGGCGGCACATATACGCAGTATTTT.

The CDR3 here is CASSYSDRANSPLHF. The DNA of the CDR3 is TGTGCCAGCAGTTACTCGGACAGGGCGAATTCACCCCTCCACTTT. This sequence joins TRBV6-5 and TRBJ1-6; the match to TRBD1 covers 8 bases. The germline gives CDR1 MNHEY, CDR2 SVGAGI. The J segment lost 7 bases and the V segment lost 0 bases, leaving 2 bases of the junction unmatched. This CDR3 is built from 15 residues.

The chain recombines TRBV2 with TRBJ2-1; 10 nucleotides agree with TRBD2. Germline CDR1 reads SNHLY; CDR2 reads FYNNEI. Trimming took 8 bases from V and 6 from J; bases not matched to a gene: 10. The CDR3 has 15 residues. For the CDR3, the DNA is TGTGCCAGCGAACCTAGCGGGAGTGCGCGCAATGAGCAGTTCTTC. Its translation is CASEPSGSARNEQFF.

This chain joins TRBV21-1 and TRBJ2-4; the table names TRBD1, a call not compared with the DNA. TRBV21-1 is assigned pseudogene status. CDR3 size: 17 residues. The CDR3, as DNA: TGTGCCAGCAGCTCACAGGGATCAGGGCCTGCCAAAAACATTCAGTACTTC. Translated: CASSSQGSGPAKNIQYF.

The CDR3 here is CASSSRSSYNEQFF. In nucleotides, the CDR3 is TGTGCCAGCAGCTCGCGAAGCTCCTACAATGAGCAGTTCTTC. The chain joins TRBV7-2 to TRBJ2-1; D is uncertain. The CDR3 length is 14 residues. Germline values: CDR1 SGHTA, CDR2 FQGNSA. Trimming removed 4 bases at V and 0 bases at J, with 7 bases between.

The chain combines TRBV5-4 with TRBJ1-6, with 8 bases fitting TRBD1. V shed 5 bases, J shed 1 base, and the junction held 5 bases outside the gene matches. Germline CDR1 reads SGHNT; CDR2 reads YYREEE (reference sequence). The CDR3 length is 16 residues. In DNA form, the CDR3 reads TGTGCCAGCAGGCATACAGGGGGATCCTATAATTCACCCCTCCACTTT. Encoded protein: CASRHTGGSYNSPLHF.

This chain connects TRBV18 to TRBJ1-1; D gene ambiguous. The CDR3 is made up of 14 amino acids. Germline V gene sequence: CDR1 KGHSH, CDR2 LQKENI. V lost 2 bases and J lost 1, with 8 bases in between. Written as DNA, the CDR3 is TGTGCCAGCTCACCATATGGAGGGAACACTGAAGCTTTCTTT. It codes for CASSPYGGNTEAFF.

The V gene is TRBV7-2, the J gene TRBJ2-1; TRBD1 matches 8 bases. This CDR3 is 13 amino acids long. V was clipped by 5 bases and J by 4 bases; unmatched bases: 1. Germline CDR1 and CDR2: SGHTA and FQGNSA. CDR3 nucleotide sequence: TGTGCCAGCAGCACAGGGGGGTACAATGAGCAGTTCTTC. Amino acids: CASSTGGYNEQFF.

This chain joins TRBV7-8 and TRBJ2-2; no definite D call. The germline gives CDR1 SGHVS, CDR2 FQNEAQ. This CDR3 region has 16 residues. V was clipped by 2 bases and J by 1 base, with 11 bases between them. The CDR3 DNA reads as TGTGCCAGCAGCTTAATCGTATCGGTGAACACCGGGGAGCTGTTTTTT. Translating it yields CASSLIVSVNTGELFF. Drawing the rest from reference TRBV7-8 and TRBJ2-2, the complete variable domain is GAGVSQSPRYKVAKRGQDVALRCDPISGHVSLFWYQQALGQGPEFLTYFQNEAQLDKSGLPSDRFFAERPEGSVSTLKIQRTQQEDSAVYLCASSLIVSVNTGELFFGEGSRLTVL.

The chain is built from TRBV7-3 and TRBJ1-1, with D perhaps TRBD1 (6 bases). Trimming took off 5 bases at V and 3 bases at J, with 10 bases between the two ends. Germline CDR1 and CDR2: SGHTA and FQGTGA. The CDR3 is made up of 13 amino acids. In DNA form, the CDR3 reads TGTGCCAGCAGCCTAAACAGGGACACTGAAGCTTTCTTT. The encoded protein is CASSLNRDTEAFF.

The chain combines TRBV30 with TRBJ2-7; 7 bases map to TRBD2. Germline V gene lookup returns CDR1 GTSNPN and CDR2 SVGIG (reference sequence). The CDR3 sequence is 15 residues long. J lost 6 bases, V lost 0 bases, and 11 bases had no gene match. The CDR3 nucleotides read TGTGCCTGGAGTGTACGCCTCGGGAGGCTGGCCGAGCAGTACTTC. This codes for CAWSVRLGRLAEQYF.

In nucleotides, the CDR3 is TGTGCCAGCAGTGAAACTAGGGGGGGCTACACTGAAGCTTTCTTT. Protein: CASSETRGGYTEAFF. The chain joins TRBV2 to TRBJ1-1; TRBD1 might be the D (6 bases). The CDR3 covers 15 residues. Germline V CDR1 and CDR2: SNHLY, FYNNEI. Trimming took 2 bases from V and 3 from J, leaving 13 bases between them. The full variable domain, with the rest looked up from reference TRBV2 and TRBJ1-1, is EPEVTQTPSHQVTQMGQEVILRCVPISNHLYFYWYRQILGQKVEFLVSFYNNEISEKSEIFDDQFSVERPDGSNFTLKIRSTKLEDSAMYFCASSETRGGYTEAFFGQGTRLTVV.

The chain combines TRBV19 with TRBJ2-2; 10 nucleotides align to TRBD2. The CDR3 contains 15 residues. V shed 3 bases, J shed 4 bases, and the junction held 2 bases outside the gene matches. The germline V gene encodes CDR1 LNHDA and CDR2 SQIVND (reference sequence). CDR3 sequence (DNA): TGTGCCAGTAGTATTAGCGGGGGGATCACCGGGGAGCTGTTTTTT. This encodes CASSISGGITGELFF.

This chain connects TRBV19 to TRBJ1-2; 10 bases align to TRBD1. The CDR3 consists of 14 residues. Germline assignment: CDR1 LNHDA and CDR2 SQIVND (reference sequence). J gave up 4 bases and V 5 bases, and 4 bases lay outside the gene matches. The CDR3 sequence: CASSRDRGFYGYTF. The CDR3 nucleotides read TGTGCCAGTAGTCGGGACAGGGGATTCTATGGCTACACCTTC.

This rearrangement joins TRBV18 to TRBJ1-2, with 10 nucleotides matching TRBD1. The length of the CDR3 is 18 residues. Germline V lookup: CDR1 KGHSH, CDR2 LQKENI. V gave up 6 bases and J gave up 0 bases; unmatched junction bases: 13. As DNA, the CDR3 is TGTGCCAGCTCTCAGCTCCCTCCGGGACAGGGGTCTAACTATGGCTACACCTTC. Translation: CASSQLPPGQGSNYGYTF.

The J gene is TRBJ1-1, the V gene TRBV6-5, with D possibly matching TRBD1 (5 bases). V lost 6 bases to trimming and J lost 0 bases, with 11 bases between them. This CDR3 comprises 14 residues. Germline CDR1 reads MNHEY; CDR2 reads SVGAGI. CDR3 in DNA: TGTGCCAGCAGGCGGGACGGGATGAACACTGAAGCTTTCTTT. Translating gives CASRRDGMNTEAFF.

This clone was counted a single time. The J gene is TRBJ2-2, the V gene TRBV2; tentative D call: TRBD2 (5 bases). CDR1 SNHLY and CDR2 FYNNEI come from the germline V gene. Trimming pared 1 base from V and 7 bases from J, leaving 16 bases between. The CDR3 contains 16 residues. For the CDR3, the DNA is TGTGCCAGCAGTGAAGAGGGTCGAGGGTTCAGCGGGGAGCTGTTTTTT. Amino acid sequence: CASSEEGRGFSGELFF.

This chain links TRBV7-6 with TRBJ1-6; no firm D call. V shed 5 bases and J shed 9 bases, with 11 bases lying between them. Per germline, CDR1 SGHVS and CDR2 FNYEAQ. The CDR3 is 13 amino acids. CDR3 in amino acids: CASSPPGSSPLHF. The CDR3 DNA sequence: TGTGCCAGCAGCCCCCCTGGGAGTTCACCCCTCCACTTT.

In DNA, the CDR3 is TGTGCCAGCAGTCTGGGGGAGGGCCGCGAGCAGTTCTTC. Translation: CASSLGEGREQFF. This chain connects TRBV6-2 or TRBV6-3 to TRBJ2-1; 7 bases are shared with TRBD2. The junction had 8 bases not matched to a gene; V was cut back by 5 bases and J by 10 bases. CDR1 MNHEY and CDR2 SVGEGT come from the germline V gene. The CDR3 is 13 residues long.

The chain is built from TRBV3-1 (or the pseudogene TRBV3-2) and TRBJ1-2; D is possibly TRBD1 (5 bases). The CDR3 is 13 amino acids. V lost 4 bases and J 2 bases, leaving 8 bases between the germline ends. CDR1 and CDR2 (germline): LGHDT, YNNKEL (reference sequence). CDR3 protein: CASSPPGNYGYTF. The CDR3 DNA reads as TGTGCCAGCAGCCCGCCAGGGAACTATGGCTACACCTTC.

This chain uses TRBV5-1 with TRBJ2-1; perhaps TRBD2 as D (5 bases). V lost 0 bases and J lost 4, with 8 bases in between. The CDR3 loop spans 14 amino acids. Germline loops: CDR1 SGHRS, CDR2 YFSETQ. In nucleotides, the CDR3 is TGCGCCAGCAGCTTGGTAGCGATTTACAATGAGCAGTTCTTC. Its protein product is CASSLVAIYNEQFF.

The V call is TRBV6-2 or TRBV6-3, the J call TRBJ2-7; TRBD1 is a possible D gene (6 bases). The CDR3 is 14 amino acids. Trimming shortened V by 6 bases and J by 2 bases, and 14 bases separated the two germline ends. The germline V gene encodes CDR1 MNHEY and CDR2 SVGEGT. The CDR3 sequence is CASSLSQGPYEQYF. CDR3 in DNA: TGTGCCAGCAGCCTATCACAGGGTCCCTACGAGCAGTACTTC.

V is TRBV7-9 and J is TRBJ2-1; 8 nucleotides line up with TRBD2. The V and J ends lost 5 bases and 9 bases, in that order; junction bases with no gene match: 18. Germline V CDR1 and CDR2: SEHNR, FQNEAQ (reference sequence). The CDR3 has 17 amino acids. The CDR3 DNA reads TGTGCCAGCAGCGGGTGGGGACTATCAGCGGGAGTGGGTGAGCAGTTCTTC. It encodes CASSGWGLSAGVGEQFF.

CDR3 bases: TGTGCCAGAGGGGGTTACCAAGAGACCCAGTACTTC. This translates into CARGGYQETQYF. This chain links TRBV21-1 with TRBJ2-5; the DNA was not used to check the table's D call, TRBD1. TRBV21-1 is a documented pseudogene. The CDR3 runs to 12 residues.

The rearrangement links TRBV28 to TRBJ1-1; 7 positions match TRBD1. This CDR3 contains 17 residues. Trimming at V came to 4 bases and at J to 5 bases, leaving 16 bases not matched to a gene. In germline, CDR1 is MDHEN, CDR2 SYDVKM. The CDR3 nucleotides are TGTGCCAGCAGTTCTTTCCGAAGCTCACAGGGGAATACTGAAGCTTTCTTT. It yields the protein CASSSFRSSQGNTEAFF.

This sequence joins TRBV4-1 and TRBJ1-5; 7 bases agree with TRBD1. Germline lookup yields CDR1 MGHRA and CDR2 YSYEKL. There are 15 residues in the CDR3. V trimming: 0 bases; J trimming: 4 bases; junction bases outside the gene matches: 3. DNA for the CDR3: TGCGCCAGCAGCCAAGACCCGACAGGGAATCAGCCCCAGCATTTT. Translation: CASSQDPTGNQPQHF.

J is TRBJ2-1 and V is TRBV19, with D uncertain. V was pared by 0 bases and J by 7 bases, with 10 bases between. The CDR3 runs to 14 residues. The germline V gene encodes CDR1 LNHDA and CDR2 SQIVND (reference sequence). The DNA for the CDR3 is TGTGCCAGTAGTATAGATTTGTTCGGTAATGAGCAGTTCTTC. It translates to CASSIDLFGNEQFF.

Written as DNA, the CDR3 is TGTGCCAGCAATCGGCGGGGGGCCTACAACGGGCGCCAAGAGACCCAGTACTTC. Its translation is CASNRRGAYNGRQETQYF. J is TRBJ2-5 and V is TRBV2; 8 bases map to TRBD2. CDR1 is SNHLY, CDR2 FYNNEI, per germline. This CDR3 comprises 18 residues. The trim removed 7 bases at V and 1 base at J, leaving 17 bases unmatched.

The V and J genes are TRBV21-1 and TRBJ1-1; the table gives TRBD1 as D, unverified against the DNA. TRBV21-1 is a recognized pseudogene. This CDR3 is 11 amino acids long. The CDR3 protein is CASTRNTEAFF. The CDR3 DNA is TGTGCCAGCACCAGGAACACTGAAGCTTTCTTT.

The rearrangement links TRBV5-6 to TRBJ2-7; maybe TRBD1 (5 bases). With 5 bases removed from V and 3 bases from J, the gap between germline ends came to 18 bases. Germline V gene sequence: CDR1 SGHDT, CDR2 YYEEEE. The CDR3 sequence is 15 residues long. CDR3 bases: TGTGCCAGCAGAGGCACCCGGACAACAGACTACGAGCAGTACTTC. Its translation is CASRGTRTTDYEQYF. The full variable domain, rest sourced from reference TRBV5-6 and TRBJ2-7, is DAGVTQSPTHLIKTRGQQVTLRCSPKSGHDTVSWYQQALGQGPQFIFQYYEEEERQRGNFPDRFSGHQFPNYSSELNVNALLLGDSALYLCASRGTRTTDYEQYFGPGTRLTVT.